The 17 T cell receptor beta chains below all came from one sample that was sequenced in a study of T cell responses to AZD1222 COVID-19 vaccine. Generated by immunoSEQ multiplex PCR, the TCRdb table keeps only in-frame clones and is missing some. The table includes roughly 110,000 clones, under 95% detected once. This specimen consisted of peripheral blood, obtained 28 days after the second AZD1222 dose. The receptors come from an adult who received the AZD1222 COVID-19 vaccine.

This chain uses TRBV15 with TRBJ2-5; 8 nucleotides match TRBD2. The CDR3 is made up of 15 amino acids. Germline V lookup: CDR1 LNHNV, CDR2 YYDKDF (reference sequence). The V and J ends lost 2 bases and 2 bases, in that order; junction bases with no gene match: 4. CDR3 region: CATSRLAGSQETQYF. The DNA for the CDR3 is TGTGCCACCAGCAGATTAGCGGGGAGTCAAGAGACCCAGTACTTC.

The chain recombines TRBV12-3 or TRBV12-4 with TRBJ1-5; perhaps TRBD1 as D (5 bases). CDR3 size: 13 residues. V was cut by 3 bases and J by 4 bases, with 7 bases left in between. The CDR3 here is CASSLTENQPQHF. CDR3 nucleotides: TGTGCCAGCAGTTTGACAGAAAATCAGCCCCAGCATTTT.

CDR3 loop: CASSLSEGAPNSPLHF. Here the CDR3 DNA reads TGCGCCAGCAGCCTTTCAGAGGGGGCCCCTAATTCACCCCTCCACTTT. J is TRBJ1-6 and V is TRBV4-1; the match to TRBD1 covers 7 bases. CDR1 is MGHRA, CDR2 YSYEKL, per germline. This CDR3 comprises 16 residues. The junction had 9 bases not matched to a gene; V was cut back by 4 bases and J by 6 bases.

This chain joins TRBV4-1 and TRBJ1-2, with D possibly matching TRBD1 (5 bases). Trimming removed 3 bases at V and 5 bases at J, with 16 bases between. Germline CDR1 and CDR2: MGHRA and YSYEKL. This CDR3 has 15 amino acids. The CDR3 loop is CASSQPGGNLYGYTF. CDR3 coding DNA: TGCGCCAGCAGCCAGCCCGGGGGGAACTTGTATGGCTACACCTTC.

The V and J genes are TRBV18 and TRBJ2-5, with 7 bases lining up with TRBD1. The V segment lost 6 bases and the J segment 9 bases; nucleotides outside the gene matches: 10. Germline V CDR1 and CDR2: KGHSH, LQKENI. The CDR3 consists of 13 residues. The CDR3: CASSLQGENAQYF. The CDR3 region has the DNA TGTGCCAGCTCGCTTCAGGGGGAGAATGCCCAGTACTTC.

The chain combines TRBV6-5 with TRBJ2-7; weak D call: TRBD1 (5 bases). V lost 2 bases and J 3 bases, leaving 14 bases between the germline ends. The CDR3 length is 15 residues. Germline V lookup: CDR1 MNHEY, CDR2 SVGAGI. The CDR3 DNA reads TGTGCCAGCAGTTACAAGGGGCGGAAGGACTACGAGCAGTACTTC. Its protein is CASSYKGRKDYEQYF.

This clone has only one observation. The chain recombines TRBV4-3 with TRBJ2-1; possibly TRBD2 for D (5 bases). Germline V gene sequence: CDR1 LGHNA, CDR2 YSLEER. The ends were cut back, 3 bases at V and 2 bases at J, with 11 bases in the middle. The CDR3 runs to 15 residues. The CDR3 DNA follows: TGCGCCAGCAGCCAGAGGACTGATACCTACAATGAGCAGTTCTTC. Protein sequence: CASSQRTDTYNEQFF.

The V call is TRBV20-1, the J call TRBJ2-3, with D perhaps assigned TRBD1 or TRBD2 (5 bases each). Germline CDR1 is DFQATT and CDR2 is SNEGSKA (reference sequence). The CDR3 has 11 amino acids. Trimming removed 3 bases at V and 6 bases at J, with 7 bases between. The CDR3 is CSARGRDTQYF. The DNA of the CDR3 is TGCAGTGCTAGGGGACGGGATACGCAGTATTTT.

This chain connects TRBV12-3 or TRBV12-4 to TRBJ1-2; 8 bases are a match to TRBD1. The CDR3 has 13 residues. The V gene end was trimmed by 7 bases and the J gene end by 6 bases; junction bases not matched to a gene: 7. In DNA, the CDR3 is TGTGCCAGCACCCAGGGGGCAGAAGATGGCTACACCTTC. Protein: CASTQGAEDGYTF.

V usage is TRBV11-3 and J usage is TRBJ2-3; the match to TRBD1 covers 7 bases. The CDR3 spans 16 residues. V lost 5 bases, J lost 1 base, and 9 bases stayed unmatched. Germline V lookup: CDR1 SGHNT, CDR2 YENEEA. The CDR3, as DNA: TGTGCCAGCAGCCACGGACAGGTCGTGGGCACAGATACGCAGTATTTT. Translation: CASSHGQVVGTDTQYF.

The rearrangement joins TRBV9 to TRBJ2-7; D possibly corresponds to TRBD1 (6 bases). CDR1 is SGDLS, CDR2 YYNGEE, per germline. The CDR3 consists of 13 residues. Deletions cut 0 bases from V and 7 bases from J, with 11 bases between. The CDR3 sequence is CASSVGQAKEQYF. The CDR3 DNA reads as TGTGCCAGCAGCGTAGGACAGGCTAAGGAGCAGTACTTC.

The chain employs TRBV11-2 and TRBJ2-7, with 11 bases that match TRBD2. V lost 6 bases, J lost 3 bases, and 10 bases stayed unmatched. The germline V gene encodes CDR1 SGHAT and CDR2 FQNNGV. The CDR3 contains 16 residues. The chain's CDR3 is CASRSSGTSGYYEQYF. For the CDR3, the DNA is TGTGCCAGCAGGTCCTCCGGGACTAGCGGATACTACGAGCAGTACTTC.

The chain carries TRBV7-8 and TRBJ2-1, with 11 bases identical to TRBD2. The germline gives CDR1 SGHVS, CDR2 FQNEAQ. The V segment lost 5 bases and the J segment 5 bases; nucleotides outside the gene matches: 5. The CDR3 is 15 residues long. CDR3 sequence (DNA): TGTGCCAGCAGCATTAGCGGGAGGGCCGACAATGAGCAGTTCTTC. It specifies CASSISGRADNEQFF.

The CDR3 sequence is CASSSTSYSGNTIYF. CDR3 nucleotides: TGTGCCAGCAGCTCCACGAGTTACTCTGGAAACACCATATATTTT. The chain is built from TRBV11-2 and TRBJ1-3; D is unclear. The V gene's germline CDR1 is SGHAT and CDR2 FQNNGV. V lost 4 bases and J lost 0, with 10 bases in between. The CDR3 contains 15 residues.

V gene TRBV14 combines with J gene TRBJ1-2, with D tentatively TRBD1 (5 bases). Germline CDR1 SGHDN, CDR2 FVKESK. Trimming removed 0 bases from V and 6 bases from J, with 11 bases in between. CDR3 size: 14 residues. The DNA of the CDR3 is TGTGCCAGCAGCCAAGAGGGGACGAGGGATGGCTACACCTTC. This codes for CASSQEGTRDGYTF. Variable domain in full (rest from reference TRBV14 and TRBJ1-2): EAGVTQFPSHSVIEKGQTVTLRCDPISGHDNLYWYRRVMGKEIKFLLHFVKESKQDESGMPNNRFLAERTGGTYSTLKVQPAELEDSGVYFCASSQEGTRDGYTFGSGTRLTVV.

This chain connects TRBV2 to TRBJ1-1; TRBD1 is a possible D gene (5 bases). Trimming left V 8 bases short and J 3 bases short, with 16 bases between. The CDR3 spans 14 residues. Germline CDR1 reads SNHLY; CDR2 reads FYNNEI. CDR3 amino acids: CASQGARQYTEAFF. CDR3 in DNA: TGTGCCAGCCAAGGGGCCAGGCAATACACTGAAGCTTTCTTT. Variable domain in full (rest from reference TRBV2 and TRBJ1-1): EPEVTQTPSHQVTQMGQEVILRCVPISNHLYFYWYRQILGQKVEFLVSFYNNEISEKSEIFDDQFSVERPDGSNFTLKIRSTKLEDSAMYFCASQGARQYTEAFFGQGTRLTVV.

CDR3 loop: CASSEPRRPYGYTF. In DNA form, the CDR3 reads TGTGCCAGCAGTGAACCCAGGCGTCCCTATGGCTACACCTTC. This sequence joins TRBV2 and TRBJ1-2, with D hard to call. Germline V gene data show CDR1 as SNHLY and CDR2 as FYNNEI. Deletions cut 2 bases from V and 4 bases from J, with 11 bases between. This CDR3 comprises 14 residues.